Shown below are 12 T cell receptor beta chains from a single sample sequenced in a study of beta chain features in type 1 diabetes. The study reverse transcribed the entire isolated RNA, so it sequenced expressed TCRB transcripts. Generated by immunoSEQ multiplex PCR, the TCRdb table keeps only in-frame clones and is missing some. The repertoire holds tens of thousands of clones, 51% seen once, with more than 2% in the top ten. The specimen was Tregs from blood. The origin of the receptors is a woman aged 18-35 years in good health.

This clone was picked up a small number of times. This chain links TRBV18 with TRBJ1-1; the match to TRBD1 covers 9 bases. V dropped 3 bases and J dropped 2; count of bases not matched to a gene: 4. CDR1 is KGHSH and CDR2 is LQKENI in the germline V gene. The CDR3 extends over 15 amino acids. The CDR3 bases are TGTGCCAGCTCACCTCGGACAGGGGATAACACTGAAGCTTTCTTT. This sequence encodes CASSPRTGDNTEAFF.

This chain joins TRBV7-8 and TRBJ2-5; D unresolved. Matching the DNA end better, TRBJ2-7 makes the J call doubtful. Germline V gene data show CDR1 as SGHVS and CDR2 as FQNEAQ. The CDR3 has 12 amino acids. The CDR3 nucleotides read TGTGCCAGCAGCTTATCTATTTACGAGCAGTACTTC. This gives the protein CASSLSIYEQYF.

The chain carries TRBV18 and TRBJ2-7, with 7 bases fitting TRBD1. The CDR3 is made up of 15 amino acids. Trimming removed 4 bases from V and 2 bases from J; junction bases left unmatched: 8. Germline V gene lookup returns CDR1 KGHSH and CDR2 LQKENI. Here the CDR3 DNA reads TGTGCCAGCTCACACGGGACAGACGGGGCCTACGAGCAGTACTTC. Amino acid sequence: CASSHGTDGAYEQYF.

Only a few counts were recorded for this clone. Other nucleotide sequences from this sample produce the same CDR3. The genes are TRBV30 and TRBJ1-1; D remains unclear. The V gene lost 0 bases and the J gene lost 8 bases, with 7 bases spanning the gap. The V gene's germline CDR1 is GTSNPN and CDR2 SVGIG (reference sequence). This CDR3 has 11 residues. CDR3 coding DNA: TGTGCCTGGAGTGTACAGACCGAAGCTTTCTTT. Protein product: CAWSVQTEAFF. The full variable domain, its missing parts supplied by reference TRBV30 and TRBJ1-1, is SQTIHQWPATLVQPVGSPLSLECTVEGTSNPNLYWYRQAAGRGLQLLFYSVGIGQISSEVPQNLSASRPQDRQFILSSKKLLLSDSGFYLCAWSVQTEAFFGQGTRLTVV.

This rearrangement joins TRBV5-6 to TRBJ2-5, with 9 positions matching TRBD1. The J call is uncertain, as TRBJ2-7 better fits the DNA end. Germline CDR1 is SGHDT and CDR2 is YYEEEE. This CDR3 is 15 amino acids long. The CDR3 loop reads CASSFGGQGIGEQYF. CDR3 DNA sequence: TGTGCCAGCAGCTTCGGGGGACAGGGTATAGGCGAGCAGTACTTC.

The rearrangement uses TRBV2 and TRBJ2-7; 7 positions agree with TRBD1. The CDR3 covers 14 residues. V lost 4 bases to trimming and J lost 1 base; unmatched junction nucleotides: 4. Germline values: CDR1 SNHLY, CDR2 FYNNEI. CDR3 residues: CASSGRTGSYEQYF. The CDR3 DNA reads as TGTGCCAGCAGTGGACGGACAGGTTCCTACGAGCAGTACTTC.

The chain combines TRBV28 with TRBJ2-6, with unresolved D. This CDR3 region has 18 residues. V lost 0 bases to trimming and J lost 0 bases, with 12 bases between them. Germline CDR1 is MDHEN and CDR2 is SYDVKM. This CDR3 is CASSLWADLSSGANVLTF. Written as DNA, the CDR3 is TGTGCCAGCAGTTTATGGGCAGACTTAAGCTCTGGGGCCAACGTCCTGACTTTC. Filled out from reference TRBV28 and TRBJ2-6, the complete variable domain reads DVKVTQSSRYLVKRTGEKVFLECVQDMDHENMFWYRQDPGLGLRLIYFSYDVKMKEKGDIPEGYSVSREKKERFSLILESASTNQTSMYLCASSLWADLSSGANVLTFGAGSRLTVL.

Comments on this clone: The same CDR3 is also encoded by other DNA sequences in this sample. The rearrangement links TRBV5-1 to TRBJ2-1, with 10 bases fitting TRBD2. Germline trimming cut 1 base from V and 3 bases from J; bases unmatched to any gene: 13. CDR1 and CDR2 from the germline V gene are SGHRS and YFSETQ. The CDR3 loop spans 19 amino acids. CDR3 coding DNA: TGCGCCAGCAGCTTGAGACTAGCGGGCCCCCGCCAGTTCTACAATGAGCAGTTCTTC. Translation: CASSLRLAGPRQFYNEQFF.

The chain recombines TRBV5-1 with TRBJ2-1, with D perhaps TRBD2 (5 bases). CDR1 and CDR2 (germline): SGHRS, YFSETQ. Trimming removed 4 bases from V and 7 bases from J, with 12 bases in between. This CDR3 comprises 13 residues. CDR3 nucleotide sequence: TGCGCCAGCAGCCCGGGGTTTGGTAATGAGCAGTTCTTC. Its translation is CASSPGFGNEQFF.

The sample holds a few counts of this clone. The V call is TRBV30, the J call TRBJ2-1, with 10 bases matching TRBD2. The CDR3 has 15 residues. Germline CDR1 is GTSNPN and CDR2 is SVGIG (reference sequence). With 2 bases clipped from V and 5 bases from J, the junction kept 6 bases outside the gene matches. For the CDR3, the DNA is TGTGCCTGGAGTCTAAGACTAGCGGGCAACAATGAGCAGTTCTTC. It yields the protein CAWSLRLAGNNEQFF.

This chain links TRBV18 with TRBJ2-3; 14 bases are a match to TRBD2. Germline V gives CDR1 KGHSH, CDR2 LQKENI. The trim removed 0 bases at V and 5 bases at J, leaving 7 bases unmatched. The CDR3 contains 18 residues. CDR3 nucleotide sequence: TGTGCCAGCTCACCACCGGGGACTAGCGGGAGAACTGGAGATACGCAGTATTTT. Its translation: CASSPPGTSGRTGDTQYF.

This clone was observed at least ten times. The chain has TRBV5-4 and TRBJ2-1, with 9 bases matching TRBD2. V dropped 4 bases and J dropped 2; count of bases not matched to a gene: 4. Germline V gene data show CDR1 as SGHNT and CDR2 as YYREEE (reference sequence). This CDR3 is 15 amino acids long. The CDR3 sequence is CASSRLAAPYNEQFF. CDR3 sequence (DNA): TGTGCCAGCAGCCGACTAGCGGCTCCCTACAATGAGCAGTTCTTC.